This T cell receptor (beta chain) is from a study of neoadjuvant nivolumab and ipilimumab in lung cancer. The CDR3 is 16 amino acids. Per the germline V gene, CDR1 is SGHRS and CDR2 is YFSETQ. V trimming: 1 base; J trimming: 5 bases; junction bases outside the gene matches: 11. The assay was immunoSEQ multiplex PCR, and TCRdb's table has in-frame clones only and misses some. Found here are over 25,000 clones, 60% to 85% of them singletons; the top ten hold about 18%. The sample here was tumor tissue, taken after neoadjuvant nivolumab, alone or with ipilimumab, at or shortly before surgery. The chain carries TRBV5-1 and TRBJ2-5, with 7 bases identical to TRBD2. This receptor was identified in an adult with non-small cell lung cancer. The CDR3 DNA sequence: TGCGCCAGCAGCTTGCTGATAGCGGGCCAAGGGGAGACCCAGTACTTC. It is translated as CASSLLIAGQGETQYF.